Listed here are 26 T cell receptor beta chains from one sample, sequenced in a study of spatial heterogeneity in lung cancer. Time point of the sample: sample taken at primary tumor resection. Extraction of whole RNA from tumor, nontumor lung or frozen PBMC preceded unsorted sequencing. TCRdb reanalysed the 5' RACE reads using MiXCR and keeps one entry per CDR3 protein. The data hold around 63,000 distinct CDR3 sequences, with 7% to 10% observed a single time. The material was PBMCs, obtained at surgery. Receptor source: a female donor with early-stage non-small cell lung cancer.

Concerning this clonotype: A much larger clone lies one base from this, so it may be a read error. V and J are TRBV20-1 and TRBJ1-2, with D possibly being TRBD1 (6 bases). CDR1 is DFQATT and CDR2 is SNEGSKA in the germline V gene (reference sequence). This CDR3 spans 15 amino acids. Here the CDR3 DNA reads TGCAGTGCTAGGACCCCCACAGGGCCAGGCTATGGCTACCCCTTC. Translating gives CSARTPTGPGYGYPF.

In its sample, this clonotype was seen many times. V usage is TRBV7-2 and J usage is TRBJ1-6; D remains ambiguous. Germline V gives CDR1 SGHTA, CDR2 FQGNSA. Trimming pared 5 bases from V and 7 bases from J, leaving 9 bases between. This CDR3 spans 13 amino acids. The CDR3 spells CASSKRVNSPLHF. The CDR3 nucleotides read TGTGCCAGCAGCAAAAGGGTCAATTCACCCCTCCACTTT.

This clonotype appeared a single time. V gene TRBV20-1 combines with J gene TRBJ1-5, with a weak D call TRBD1 (5 bases). The CDR3 runs to 13 residues. Germline lookup yields CDR1 DFQATT and CDR2 SNEGSKA (reference sequence). V lost 3 bases to trimming and J lost 4 bases, with 10 bases between them. CDR3 DNA sequence: TGCAGTGCTAGCGTCAGGGATAATCAGCCCCAGCATTTT. It is translated as CSASVRDNQPQHF.

The sample holds a few counts of this clonotype. This chain joins TRBV28 and TRBJ2-1; 7 bases align to TRBD2. This CDR3 is built from 14 residues. Germline V gene data show CDR1 as MDHEN and CDR2 as SYDVKM. Unmatched junction bases numbered 5, after V lost 6 bases and J lost 3 bases. CDR3 amino acids: CASRSSGYYNEQFF. CDR3 DNA: TGTGCCAGCAGGTCTAGCGGTTACTACAATGAGCAGTTCTTC.

This clonotype was counted ten times or more. The chain uses TRBV7-9 and TRBJ1-5; D is uncertain. Per the germline V gene, CDR1 is SEHNR and CDR2 is FQNEAQ (reference sequence). With 3 bases removed from V and 8 bases from J, the gap between germline ends came to 11 bases. The CDR3 is 13 residues long. CDR3 in DNA: TGTGCCAGCAGCTTCGATGGGCAGGAGCCCCAGCATTTT. Its translation: CASSFDGQEPQHF.

This clonotype has a count of ten or more. The chain recombines TRBV12-3 or TRBV12-4 with TRBJ2-3; no reliable D call. This CDR3 contains 12 residues. Trimming removed 7 bases at V and 5 bases at J, with 10 bases between. CDR3 loop: CASNSARDTQYF. The CDR3, as DNA: TGTGCCAGCAACTCAGCTAGAGATACGCAGTATTTT.

Many counts were recorded for this clonotype. The chain is built from TRBV28 and TRBJ2-5; possible D gene TRBD2, 5 bases. The CDR3 has 14 amino acids. Trimming left V 2 bases short and J 1 base short, with 8 bases between. The germline gives CDR1 MDHEN, CDR2 SYDVKM. CDR3 coding DNA: TGTGCCAGCAGTTTAAGCCGGGGCCAAGAGACCCAGTACTTC. Amino acids: CASSLSRGQETQYF. Complete variable domain (other parts from reference TRBV28 and TRBJ2-5): DVKVTQSSRYLVKRTGEKVFLECVQDMDHENMFWYRQDPGLGLRLIYFSYDVKMKEKGDIPEGYSVSREKKERFSLILESASTNQTSMYLCASSLSRGQETQYFGPGTRLLVL.

This clonotype was detected ten times or more. The chain uses TRBV21-1 and TRBJ1-4. TRBV21-1 is deemed a pseudogene. The CDR3 runs 16 residues. CDR3 nucleotides: TGTGCCAGCAGCATTGGAGCGGGGGGAACTAATGAAAAACTGTTTTTT. Its translation: CASSIGAGGTNEKLFF.

Remarks on this clonotype: Since a much larger clone is just one base distant, this may be a read error. The rearrangement uses TRBV12-3 or TRBV12-4 and TRBJ1-6; D is ambiguous. There are 12 residues in the CDR3. The chain's CDR3 is CVSGRGNSPLHF. CDR3 nucleotides: TGTGTCAGCGGGCGAGGAAATTCACCCCTCCACTTT.

J is TRBJ2-2 and V is TRBV25-1; a weak D match, TRBD2 (6 bases). The V gene's germline CDR1 is MGHDK and CDR2 SYGVNS. Trimming left V 9 bases short and J 3 bases short, with 14 bases between. The CDR3 consists of 14 residues. The CDR3 DNA sequence: TGTGCCAGTAAACTAGCACGCGACACCGGGGAGCTGTTTTTT. Its translation: CASKLARDTGELFF.

CDR3 loop: CASSPPTGSGYTF. The CDR3 bases are TGTGCCAGCAGCCCCCCCACGGGGTCGGGCTACACCTTC. The rearrangement joins TRBV6-5 to TRBJ1-2; D not resolved. Germline CDR1 and CDR2: MNHEY and SVGAGI. The V gene lost 6 bases and the J gene lost 8 bases, with 16 bases spanning the gap. The CDR3 is 13 amino acids.

The table lists this clonotype with a few counts. The chain combines TRBV19 with TRBJ1-1; tentatively, D is TRBD1 (6 bases). V lost 3 bases and J lost 1, with 12 bases in between. CDR3 length: 15 amino acids. Germline V gene data show CDR1 as LNHDA and CDR2 as SQIVND (reference sequence). The CDR3 is CASSISGDGNTEAFF. The CDR3 bases are TGTGCCAGTAGTATCTCAGGGGACGGGAACACTGAAGCTTTCTTT.

As DNA, the CDR3 is TGTGCCAGCAGCCTAATGAGTATAGCCAAAAACATTCAGTACTTC. Amino acids: CASSLMSIAKNIQYF. The gene calls are TRBV6-5 and TRBJ2-4; unclear D gene. V lost 6 bases and J 0 bases, leaving 12 bases between the germline ends. This CDR3 contains 15 residues. CDR1 MNHEY and CDR2 SVGAGI come from the germline V gene.

This clonotype was observed many times. The CDR3 DNA sequence: TGCGCCAGCAGCTCGGACAGGGGGGACCTTAGCAATCAGCCCCAGCATTTT. It specifies CASSSDRGDLSNQPQHF. The chain combines TRBV10-2 with TRBJ1-5; 10 nucleotides match TRBD1. V trimming: 6 bases; J trimming: 0 bases; junction bases outside the gene matches: 8. The V gene's germline CDR1 is WSHSY and CDR2 SAAADI. The CDR3 is 17 residues long.

This clonotype was observed a handful of times. V and J are TRBV5-1 and TRBJ2-3, with a weak D call TRBD1 (6 bases). This CDR3 is built from 16 residues. Germline-derived CDR1 and CDR2 are SGHRS and YFSETQ. Trimming removed 4 bases from V and 2 bases from J, with 17 bases in between. The CDR3 reads CASSTSTGTHTDTQYF. The CDR3, as DNA: TGCGCCAGCAGCACGTCAACCGGGACACACACAGATACGCAGTATTTT.

This clonotype has only a few counts. The chain combines TRBV12-3 or TRBV12-4 with TRBJ2-7; the match to TRBD1 covers 7 bases. CDR3 length equals 15 residues. V shed 1 base and J 3 bases; nucleotides not matched to a gene: 6. The CDR3 nucleotides read TGTGCCAGCAGTTTAGGACAGGGCGGACACTACGAGCAGTACGTC. It yields the protein CASSLGQGGHYEQYV.

This clonotype was seen at least ten times. J is TRBJ2-7 and V is TRBV3-1, with unresolved D. CDR3 size: 13 residues. CDR1 and CDR2 (germline): LGHDT, YNNKEL (reference sequence). V was shortened by 1 base and J by 2 bases, with 6 bases between the two germline ends. The CDR3 nucleotides read TGTGCCAGCAGCCAAGGACTGCCCTACGAGCAGTACGTC. Amino acid sequence: CASSQGLPYEQYV.

The chain couples TRBV4-1 to TRBJ2-3, with TRBD1 identical over 9 bases. CDR1 is MGHRA and CDR2 is YSYEKL in the germline V gene. CDR3 length equals 17 residues. Germline trimming cut 5 bases from V and 3 bases from J; bases unmatched to any gene: 12. The CDR3 loop is CASSSLRIGTGTDTQYF. In DNA, the CDR3 is TGCGCCAGCAGCTCTCTTCGAATCGGGACAGGGACAGATACGCAGTATTTT.

This clonotype has only a few counts. The chain recombines TRBV5-1 with TRBJ2-5; D unclear. The CDR3 runs 16 residues. V was pared by 4 bases and J by 1 base, with 17 bases between. Germline V CDR1 and CDR2: SGHRS, YFSETQ. In nucleotides, the CDR3 is TGCGCCAGCAGCAAGCAGCCACGGACGTCCCAAGAGACCCAGTACTTC. Translated: CASSKQPRTSQETQYF.

The chain couples TRBV7-3 to TRBJ1-1; D call uncertain. V lost 4 bases and J lost 1, with 13 bases in between. Germline V lookup: CDR1 SGHTA, CDR2 FQGTGA. The CDR3 extends over 15 amino acids. For the CDR3, the DNA is TGTGCCAGCAGCTACGAAGCGGCGGGGAACACTGAAGCTTTCTTT. Its protein is CASSYEAAGNTEAFF.

The chain's CDR3 is CASSEVAGPAVNEQFF. The CDR3 DNA is TGTGCCAGCAGTGAGGTAGCGGGGCCCGCGGTGAATGAGCAGTTCTTC. V is TRBV6-4 and J is TRBJ2-1, with TRBD2 matching over 8 bases. Looked up from germline, CDR1 is MRHNA and CDR2 is SNTAGT. Unmatched junction bases numbered 11, after V lost 3 bases and J lost 7 bases. The CDR3 has 16 residues.

This clonotype occurred many times. V gene TRBV6-6 combines with J gene TRBJ2-7; 8 nucleotides match TRBD1. Germline V gives CDR1 MNHNY, CDR2 SVGAGI (reference sequence). V lost 5 bases to trimming and J lost 7 bases; unmatched junction nucleotides: 10. This CDR3 contains 14 residues. The CDR3 spells CASSQSDREGEQYV. CDR3 nucleotide sequence: TGTGCCAGCAGTCAGTCGGACAGGGAAGGGGAGCAGTACGTC.

The genes are TRBV7-2 and TRBJ1-5; D might be TRBD1 (5 bases). The CDR3 sequence is 15 residues long. V lost 0 bases and J lost 7, with 13 bases in between. The germline gives CDR1 SGHTA, CDR2 FQGNSA. Here the CDR3 reads CASSLAGGKGQPQHF. The CDR3 DNA reads TGTGCCAGCAGCTTAGCGGGGGGTAAAGGCCAGCCCCAGCATTTT. The entire variable domain, with the rest obtained from reference TRBV7-2 and TRBJ1-5, is as follows: GAGVSQSPSNKVTEKGKDVELRCDPISGHTALYWYRQSLGQGLEFLIYFQGNSAPDKSGLPSDRFSAERTGGSVSTLTIQRTQQEDSAVYLCASSLAGGKGQPQHFGDGTRLSIL.

CDR3 DNA sequence: TGTGCCAGCAGCTTAGATGGGACAGGGGAAGGGAGCAATCAGCCCCAGCATTTT. Encoded protein: CASSLDGTGEGSNQPQHF. The gene calls are TRBV7-2 and TRBJ1-5, with TRBD1 matching 10 bases. The CDR3 consists of 18 residues. V gave up 1 base and J gave up 1 base; unmatched junction bases: 7. Germline lookup yields CDR1 SGHTA and CDR2 FQGNSA.

The sample holds many counts of this clonotype. V and J are TRBV12-5 and TRBJ1-1; weak D call: TRBD1 (6 bases). The germline V and J ends were trimmed by 1 base and 1 base, with 10 bases remaining between them. Germline CDR1 is LGHNT and CDR2 is FRNRAP. The CDR3 length is 15 residues. The CDR3 spells CASGLETRGNTEAFF. The CDR3 nucleotides are TGTGCTAGTGGTTTGGAGACCAGGGGGAACACTGAAGCTTTCTTT.

Points on this clonotype: One base away lies a much larger clone, so this may be a sequencing read error. V and J are TRBV4-1 and TRBJ1-3; unclear D gene. Trimming cost V 5 bases and J 7 bases, with 12 bases left between them. This CDR3 is built from 13 residues. Germline loops: CDR1 MGHRA, CDR2 YSYEKL. DNA for the CDR3: TGCGCCAGCAGCGTACAAGGTTTGAACACCATATATTTT. It specifies CASSVQGLNTIYF.